This T cell receptor beta chain was obtained from a study of T-cell reconstitution after alpha-beta-depleted transplantation in children. The ends lost 3 bases at V and 5 bases at J; junction bases unmatched: 6. Germline V gives CDR1 DFQATT, CDR2 SNEGSKA (reference sequence). The CDR3 covers 14 residues. Researchers prepared the TCRbeta library using unique molecular identifiers, the study reports. TCRdb analysed the PCR reads with MiXCR anew, one entry per CDR3 protein. The sample holds fewer than 700,000 distinct CDR3 sequences, under 15% seen once. Study outcomes and limitations: Several hundred graft clones that had expanded were reportedly the source of alpha-beta T cells about two months after transplant. Newly made T cells mostly supplied T-cell counts and diversity one year after transplant. Recipient T cells and thymic progenitors that survived were the source of the high TCRbeta diversity seen at day 60 in some patients.

Only a few counts were recorded for this clonotype. What it recognizes is unknown. The sample here was PBMCs, mostly from graft donor cells, taken 360 days after TCRalphabeta/CD19-depleted stem cell transplant. The receptor comes from a male patient younger than 18 who had a stem cell transplant for acute myeloid leukemia, so the T cells may come from the graft donor. The chain uses TRBV20-1 and TRBJ2-5; 10 bases line up with TRBD1. The chain's CDR3 is CSASRQGAGETQYF. The CDR3 DNA is TGCAGTGCTAGCCGACAGGGGGCCGGGGAGACCCAGTACTTC.